This T cell receptor (beta chain) was identified during a study of blood T cell repertoires in COVID-19. Study at large: In each case, the material was cDNA or gDNA derived from T cells, B-cell-depleted T cells, or PBMCs.

Method: immunoSEQ multiplex PCR; TCRdb's copy keeps in-frame clones and lacks some. The sample lists roughly 160,000 clones, approximately 88% occurring once. The V end was cut by 5 bases, the J end by 3 bases, with 10 bases between. Germline CDR1 SGHNT, CDR2 YENEEA. This CDR3 region has 13 residues. The receptor was derived from a woman aged 55 to 70 who had recovered from COVID-19. The V and J genes are TRBV11-3 and TRBJ1-1, with D possibly matching TRBD1 (5 bases). The sample consisted of PBMCs or T cells enriched from blood (not recorded which). For the CDR3, the DNA is TGTGCCAGCAGCCGCGACAGCTACACTGAAGCTTTCTTT. It codes for CASSRDSYTEAFF.